This passage covers 24 T cell receptor beta chains from one sample sequenced in a study of radiotherapy plus CTLA-4 blockade in lung cancer. Clones were read by immunoSEQ multiplex PCR, and TCRdb kept only the in-frame ones, dropping some. The sample records tens of thousands of clones, around 87% being singletons. Sequenced here: peripheral blood, sampled from a patient treated with radiotherapy plus ipilimumab. These receptors all come from a human donor with non-small cell lung cancer who had stable disease on radiotherapy plus ipilimumab.

The rearrangement uses TRBV5-1 and TRBJ2-2, with a possible D match to TRBD2 (6 bases). The V end lost 2 bases, the J end lost 6 bases, and 32 bases lay between the germline ends. This CDR3 contains 21 residues. The germline V gene encodes CDR1 SGHRS and CDR2 YFSETQ. The CDR3 here is CASSLPRVFRGTGTLPGELFF. Here the CDR3 DNA reads TGCGCCAGCAGCTTACCCAGGGTATTCCGCGGGACTGGAACCCTTCCCGGGGAGCTGTTTTTT. Looking up the rest from reference TRBV5-1 and TRBJ2-2 gives the full variable domain: KAGVTQTPRYLIKTRGQQVTLSCSPISGHRSVSWYQQTPGQGLQFLFEYFSETQRNKGNFPGRFSGRQFSNSRSEMNVSTLELGDSALYLCASSLPRVFRGTGTLPGELFFGEGSRLTVL.

V is TRBV28 and J is TRBJ2-5; D is perhaps TRBD2 (6 bases). The J call could be wrong; TRBJ2-7 is a better fit for the DNA end. CDR1 MDHEN and CDR2 SYDVKM come from the germline V gene. The CDR3 sequence is 15 residues long. The CDR3 nucleotides are TGTGCCAGCAGACCTTCTGCGGGGCGCTCCTACGAGCAGTACTTC. Amino acids: CASRPSAGRSYEQYF.

The genes are TRBV18 and TRBJ2-3; 10 bases map to TRBD1. Per germline, CDR1 KGHSH and CDR2 LQKENI. The CDR3 totals 15 residues. The J segment lost 0 bases and the V segment lost 6 bases, leaving 3 bases of the junction unmatched. The CDR3 here is CASSRDRGSTDTQYF. The CDR3 DNA reads as TGTGCCAGCTCCCGGGACAGGGGAAGCACAGATACGCAGTATTTT.

The chain links TRBV7-9 to TRBJ1-4; D perhaps matches TRBD1 (6 bases). V lost 11 bases to trimming and J lost 2 bases, with 18 bases between them. The CDR3 is 15 residues long. Per the germline V gene, CDR1 is SEHNR and CDR2 is FQNEAQ (reference sequence). The CDR3 sequence is CALSFNTGTNEKLFF. The CDR3 DNA follows: TGTGCCCTCAGCTTCAATACAGGGACTAATGAAAAACTGTTTTTT.

The chain recombines TRBV27 with TRBJ1-2; 7 bases fit TRBD1. This CDR3 region has 14 residues. Germline trimming cut 0 bases from V and 8 bases from J; bases unmatched to any gene: 6. The germline V gene has CDR1 MNHEY and CDR2 SMNVEV (reference sequence). The CDR3 DNA follows: TGTGCCAGCAGTTTATCACCGGGACAGCTCGGCTACACCTTC. It yields the protein CASSLSPGQLGYTF.

Remarks on this clone: Germline and junction disagree at one end, which may indicate a read error. The same CDR3 arises from other DNA sequences in this sample as well. The chain joins TRBV2 to TRBJ2-3, with 12 bases that match TRBD2. The CDR3 extends over 15 amino acids. CDR1 SNHLY and CDR2 FYNNEI come from the germline V gene. The CDR3 coding sequence is TGTGCCAGCAGTGGACTAGCGGGAGCAGCAGATACGCAGTATTTC. Protein: CASSGLAGAADTQYF.

The chain combines TRBV15 with TRBJ2-7, with TRBD1 matching over 7 bases. The V and J ends lost 3 bases and 2 bases, in that order; junction bases with no gene match: 1. The germline V gene has CDR1 LNHNV and CDR2 YYDKDF (reference sequence). This CDR3 has 13 residues. The CDR3 bases are TGTGCCACCAGCAGGACAGGGCCCTACGAGCAGTACTTC. Protein product: CATSRTGPYEQYF.

CDR3 DNA sequence: TGTGCCAGCTCACCTCCACAGGGGAAGGGCAATCAGCCCCAGCATTTT. Translating it yields CASSPPQGKGNQPQHF. The gene calls are TRBV18 and TRBJ1-5; 7 positions agree with TRBD1. With 3 bases clipped from V and 2 bases from J, the junction kept 7 bases outside the gene matches. The length of the CDR3 is 16 residues. The germline V gene encodes CDR1 KGHSH and CDR2 LQKENI.

The J gene is TRBJ2-5, the V gene TRBV5-4; TRBD2 agrees at 9 bases. The trim removed 0 bases at V and 5 bases at J, leaving 2 bases unmatched. The CDR3 has 14 residues. CDR1 and CDR2 from the germline V gene are SGHNT and YYREEE (reference sequence). CDR3 coding DNA: TGTGCCAGCAGCTTGGCTAGCGGGGAGGAGACCCAGTACTTC. Translated: CASSLASGEETQYF.

The chain has TRBV5-1 and TRBJ2-3, with 14 nucleotides matching TRBD2. The CDR3 sequence is 19 residues long. The germline CDR1 and CDR2 sequences are SGHRS and YFSETQ. V gave up 4 bases and J gave up 0 bases; unmatched junction bases: 10. The CDR3 here is CASSPLGLAGGGSTDTQYF. CDR3 sequence (DNA): TGCGCCAGCAGCCCACTCGGACTAGCGGGGGGTGGGAGCACAGATACGCAGTATTTT.

The chain recombines TRBV15 with TRBJ2-5; tentatively, D is TRBD1 (5 bases). From germline, CDR1 is LNHNV and CDR2 YYDKDF (reference sequence). V shed 3 bases and J shed 4 bases, with 12 bases lying between them. The CDR3 has 14 amino acids. The CDR3 spells CATSSFQGLETQYF. The CDR3 region has the DNA TGTGCCACCAGCAGCTTCCAGGGATTAGAGACCCAGTACTTC.

This rearrangement joins TRBV6-5 to TRBJ1-6, with 7 bases fitting TRBD1. Trimming took 6 bases from V and 5 from J; bases not matched to a gene: 7. Per the germline V gene, CDR1 is MNHEY and CDR2 is SVGAGI. The CDR3 runs to 15 residues. The CDR3 DNA reads as TGTGCCAGCAGGCCCGACAGGGCGAATAATTCACCCCTCCACTTT. This codes for CASRPDRANNSPLHF.

This clone was found a few times. The V call is TRBV10-3, the J call TRBJ1-6; TRBD1 might be the D (5 bases). Trimming stripped 8 bases from V and 9 bases from J, with 11 bases between. The CDR3 is 12 residues long. The V gene's germline CDR1 is ENHRY and CDR2 SYGVKD. CDR3 DNA sequence: TGTGCCATCCGGGGGATGGGTTCACCCCTCCACTTT. Residues: CAIRGMGSPLHF.

The rearrangement joins TRBV6-6 to TRBJ1-2, with 7 bases fitting TRBD1. Germline V gene sequence: CDR1 MNHNY, CDR2 SVGAGI (reference sequence). J gave up 4 bases and V 4 bases, and 6 bases lay outside the gene matches. This CDR3 spans 14 amino acids. The CDR3 region has the DNA TGTGCCAGCAGTTCGGCCACAGGGGTCTATGGCTACACCTTC. This translates into CASSSATGVYGYTF.

In its sample, this clone was seen once. V usage is TRBV6-5 and J usage is TRBJ1-6; D is unresolved. The germline gives CDR1 MNHEY, CDR2 SVGAGI. This CDR3 is 13 amino acids long. Trimming shortened V by 6 bases and J by 0 bases, and 3 bases separated the two germline ends. The DNA for the CDR3 is TGTGCCAGCAGGGACTCCTATAATTCACCCCTCCACTTT. Its protein is CASRDSYNSPLHF.

This chain links TRBV9 with TRBJ1-1; TRBD1 agrees at 11 bases. This CDR3 is built from 14 residues. V lost 7 bases and J lost 4; bases outside the gene matches: 6. Germline V gene data show CDR1 as SGDLS and CDR2 as YYNGEE. For the CDR3, the DNA is TGTGCCAGCCGAACCGGGACAGGGGGCACTGAAGCTTTCTTT. It translates to CASRTGTGGTEAFF.

This chain uses TRBV6-1 with TRBJ2-1, with D possibly TRBD1 on 5 matching bases. The CDR3 totals 17 residues. Between the trimmed V and J ends, which lost 2 bases and 0 bases, there was a span of 14 bases. CDR1 is MNHNS and CDR2 is SASEGT in the germline V gene. The CDR3: CASSEQGPPSSYNEQFF. Here the CDR3 DNA reads TGTGCCAGCAGTGAACAGGGTCCTCCGAGCTCCTACAATGAGCAGTTCTTC.

Worth noting for this clone: The sample contains more than one DNA sequence encoding this CDR3. The chain employs TRBV6-5 and TRBJ2-7, with 8 bases lining up with TRBD1. V dropped 5 bases and J dropped 4; count of bases not matched to a gene: 7. CDR3 length: 14 amino acids. In germline, CDR1 is MNHEY, CDR2 SVGAGI. CDR3 bases: TGTGCCAGCAGTGATTATACAGGGGGGTACGAGCAGTACTTC. Its translation: CASSDYTGGYEQYF.

There are a few counts of this clone. This sequence joins TRBV30 and TRBJ2-3; no firm D call. Looked up from germline, CDR1 is GTSNPN and CDR2 is SVGIG (reference sequence). This CDR3 is 13 amino acids long. Trimming stripped 0 bases from V and 4 bases from J, with 8 bases between. The CDR3 bases are TGTGCCTGGAGTGTCCGTCCCGCAGATACGCAGTATTTT. It specifies CAWSVRPADTQYF.

The J gene is TRBJ2-3, the V gene TRBV7-9; tentatively, D is TRBD1 (6 bases). The V end was cut by 4 bases, the J end by 5 bases, with 13 bases between. Germline lookup yields CDR1 SEHNR and CDR2 FQNEAQ (reference sequence). CDR3 length: 14 amino acids. CDR3 in DNA: TGTGCCAGCAGCTCCACAGGGTCCGGAGATACGCAGTATTTT. Amino acid sequence: CASSSTGSGDTQYF.

The rearrangement joins TRBV28 to TRBJ1-3; maybe TRBD1 (5 bases). The CDR3 sequence is 17 residues long. V lost 4 bases, J lost 0 bases, and 16 bases lay in between. The germline V gene has CDR1 MDHEN and CDR2 SYDVKM. The CDR3, as DNA: TGTGCCAGCAGTTCTCCAGGGAGTATTTTCTCTGGAAACACCATATATTTT. Protein product: CASSSPGSIFSGNTIYF.

The CDR3 spells CASSFRGRTEAFF. CDR3 DNA sequence: TGTGCCAGCAGCTTCAGGGGACGCACTGAAGCTTTCTTT. The chain joins TRBV11-2 to TRBJ1-1, with TRBD1 as a possible D gene (6 bases). Trimming shortened V by 3 bases and J by 4 bases, and 9 bases separated the two germline ends. Germline V gives CDR1 SGHAT, CDR2 FQNNGV. The CDR3 contains 13 residues.

The V gene is TRBV7-3, the J gene TRBJ2-6; possibly TRBD1 for D (5 bases). The V gene lost 1 base and the J gene lost 4 bases, with 11 bases spanning the gap. This CDR3 contains 16 residues. Germline V lookup: CDR1 SGHTA, CDR2 FQGTGA. The CDR3 bases are TGTGCCAGCAGCTTAAATAGGGGCTCCGGGGCCAACGTCCTGACTTTC. Encoded protein: CASSLNRGSGANVLTF.

The chain carries TRBV7-9 and TRBJ2-1, with 15 bases identical to TRBD2. Germline values: CDR1 SEHNR, CDR2 FQNEAQ (reference sequence). The CDR3 length is 19 residues. V lost 0 bases to trimming and J lost 9 bases; unmatched junction nucleotides: 12. The CDR3 protein is CASSLAPGTSGGQGSEQFF. CDR3 nucleotides: TGTGCCAGCAGCTTAGCCCCCGGGACTAGCGGGGGGCAAGGCAGTGAGCAGTTCTTC.